Here is one T cell receptor beta chain with its context. Its target is unknown. The sample originates from a study of cytomegalovirus exposure and HLA in healthy donors. General study findings and limits: The listing of roughly 160 TCR beta chains classed them as cytomegalovirus-associated.

Some clones are missing from TCRdb's copy, which holds only in-frame ones; the method was immunoSEQ multiplex PCR. The sample carries under 100,000 clones, 96% recorded once. V was clipped by 4 bases and J by 4 bases, with 13 bases between them. The germline V gene has CDR1 GTSNPN and CDR2 SVGIG (reference sequence). The CDR3 has 13 residues. The gene calls are TRBV30 and TRBJ1-1; D unresolved. Sequences were obtained from PBMCs. The clonotype comes from a man aged 18 to 29 in good health and CMV-seronegative. In DNA, the CDR3 is TGTGCCTGGATTGGACGGGAGAGCACTGAAGCTTTCTTT. Translated, it gives CAWIGRESTEAFF.